These 8 T cell receptor beta chains came from one sample sequenced in a study of T-cell reconstitution after alpha-beta-depleted transplantation in children. The library targeted TCRbeta and was prepared with unique molecular identifiers. One entry per CDR3 protein results from TCRdb running MiXCR on the PCR reads. Here the sample spans 800,000 to 1,000,000 distinct CDR3 sequences, about 31% being singletons. The sample here was PBMCs, mostly from graft donor cells, taken 360 days after TCRalphabeta/CD19-depleted stem cell transplant. The origin of the receptors is a boy younger than two who had a stem cell transplant for SCID, so the T cells may come from the graft donor.

This clonotype turned up a few times. The CDR3 region has the DNA TGTGCCAGCAGCCGCAGGGGGGTCTCCTACGAGCAGTACTTC. It specifies CASSRRGVSYEQYF. The chain joins TRBV3-1 to TRBJ2-7; D is possibly TRBD1 (7 bases). The CDR3 has 14 amino acids. Germline-derived CDR1 and CDR2 are LGHDT and YNNKEL (reference sequence). The V and J ends lost 4 bases and 0 bases respectively, with 10 bases between them.

This chain links TRBV20-1 with TRBJ2-1; 12 bases map to TRBD2. This CDR3 comprises 14 residues. V lost 6 bases and J lost 4; bases outside the gene matches: 4. Germline CDR1 reads DFQATT; CDR2 reads SNEGSKA (reference sequence). The CDR3: CSARTSGEYNEQFF. CDR3 coding DNA: TGCAGTGCGCGGACTAGCGGGGAGTACAATGAGCAGTTCTTC.

Only a few counts were recorded for this clonotype. Here the CDR3 DNA reads TGCGCCAGCAGCTTACCAGGAGGGGCCGGGGAGCTGTTTTTT. Protein product: CASSLPGGAGELFF. The rearrangement joins TRBV5-1 to TRBJ2-2; the D gene is possibly TRBD2 (6 bases). Germline-derived CDR1 and CDR2 are SGHRS and YFSETQ. The CDR3 is made up of 14 amino acids. The ends were cut back, 2 bases at V and 6 bases at J, with 11 bases in the middle.

The chain is built from TRBV15 and TRBJ2-1, with TRBD2 identical over 8 bases. This CDR3 comprises 17 residues. The germline V gene has CDR1 LNHNV and CDR2 YYDKDF (reference sequence). J gave up 4 bases and V 3 bases, and 11 bases lay outside the gene matches. CDR3 loop: CATSRGGGLGTYNEQFF. As DNA, the CDR3 is TGTGCCACCAGCAGGGGGGGGGGACTAGGAACTTACAATGAGCAGTTCTTC.

The genes are TRBV20-1 and TRBJ2-3; 7 bases map to TRBD1. There are 15 residues in the CDR3. V shed 0 bases, J shed 4 bases, and the junction held 7 bases outside the gene matches. Germline CDR1 reads DFQATT; CDR2 reads SNEGSKA (reference sequence). The CDR3 DNA reads TGCAGTGCTAGAGATTATGTAGGGGGCGCAGATACGCAGTATTTT. Translated, it gives CSARDYVGGADTQYF.

In this sample, this clonotype turned up a few times. The J gene is TRBJ2-1, the V gene TRBV6-5, with 14 bases aligning to TRBD2. The CDR3 has 19 amino acids. Trimming cost V 4 bases and J 6 bases; bases outside gene matches: 14. CDR1 is MNHEY and CDR2 is SVGAGI in the germline V gene. As DNA, the CDR3 is TGTGCCAGCAGTTTAAAAGTTCCTGCGACTAGCGGGGGGGCCAATGAGCAGTTCTTC. This translates into CASSLKVPATSGGANEQFF.

This clonotype was seen a few times. The chain recombines TRBV12-3 or TRBV12-4 with TRBJ2-7; 7 bases line up with TRBD1. The CDR3 has 13 amino acids. Trimming cost V 6 bases and J 2 bases; bases outside gene matches: 4. The CDR3 sequence is CASRPGQTYEQYF. The CDR3 DNA follows: TGTGCCAGCAGACCGGGACAGACCTACGAGCAGTACTTC.

This clonotype was counted between two and nine times. The chain uses TRBV9 and TRBJ2-7; possibly TRBD1 for D (5 bases). CDR3 size: 16 residues. CDR1 is SGDLS, CDR2 YYNGEE, per germline. Trimming cost V 0 bases and J 1 base, with 14 bases left between them. The CDR3 protein is CASSVAPGRGSYEQYF. The CDR3 DNA sequence: TGTGCCAGCAGCGTAGCCCCAGGTAGGGGTTCCTACGAGCAGTACTTC.